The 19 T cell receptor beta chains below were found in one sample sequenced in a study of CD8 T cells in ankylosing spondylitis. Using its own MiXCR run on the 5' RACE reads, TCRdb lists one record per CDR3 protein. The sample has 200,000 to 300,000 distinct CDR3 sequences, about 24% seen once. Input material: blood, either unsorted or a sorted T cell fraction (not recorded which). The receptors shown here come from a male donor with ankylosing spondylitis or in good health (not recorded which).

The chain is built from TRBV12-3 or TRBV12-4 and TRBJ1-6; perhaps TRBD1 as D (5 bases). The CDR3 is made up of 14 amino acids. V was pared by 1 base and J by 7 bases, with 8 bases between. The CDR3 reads CASSLGQPNSPLHF. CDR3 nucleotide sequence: TGTGCCAGCAGTTTAGGACAGCCCAATTCACCCCTCCACTTT.

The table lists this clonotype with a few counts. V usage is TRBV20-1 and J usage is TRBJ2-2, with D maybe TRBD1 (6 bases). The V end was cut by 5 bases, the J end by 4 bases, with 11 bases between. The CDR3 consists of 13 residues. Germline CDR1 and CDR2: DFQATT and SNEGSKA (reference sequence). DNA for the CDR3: TGCAGTGCTCAGGGACAATTCACCGGGGAGCTGTTTTTT. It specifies CSAQGQFTGELFF.

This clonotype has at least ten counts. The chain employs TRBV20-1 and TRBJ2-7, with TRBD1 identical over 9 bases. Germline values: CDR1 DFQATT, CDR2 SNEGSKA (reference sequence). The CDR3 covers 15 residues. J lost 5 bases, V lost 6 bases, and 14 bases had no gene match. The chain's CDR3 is CSAPTAGTGRNEQYF. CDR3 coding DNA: TGCAGTGCGCCAACAGCAGGGACAGGGCGAAACGAGCAGTACTTC.

CDR3 nucleotide sequence: TGCAGTGCTAGGGCCGGGAACACAGATACGCAGTATTTT. Its protein product is CSARAGNTDTQYF. The genes are TRBV20-1 and TRBJ2-3; TRBD2 might be the D (5 bases). The germline V gene has CDR1 DFQATT and CDR2 SNEGSKA (reference sequence). V was clipped by 3 bases and J by 2 bases, with 9 bases between them. The CDR3 covers 13 residues.

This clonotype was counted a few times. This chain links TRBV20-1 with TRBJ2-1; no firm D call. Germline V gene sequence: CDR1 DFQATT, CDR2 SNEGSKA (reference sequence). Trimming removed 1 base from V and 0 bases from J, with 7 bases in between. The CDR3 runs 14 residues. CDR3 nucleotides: TGCAGTGCTAGAGCTCCCCGCTCCTACAATGAGCAGTTCTTC. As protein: CSARAPRSYNEQFF.

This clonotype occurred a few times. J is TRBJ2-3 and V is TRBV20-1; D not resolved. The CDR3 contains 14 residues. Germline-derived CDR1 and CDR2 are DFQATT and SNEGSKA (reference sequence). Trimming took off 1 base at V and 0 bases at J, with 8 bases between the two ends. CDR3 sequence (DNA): TGCAGTGCTAGAGGACACCTTAGCACAGATACGCAGTATTTT. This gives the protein CSARGHLSTDTQYF.

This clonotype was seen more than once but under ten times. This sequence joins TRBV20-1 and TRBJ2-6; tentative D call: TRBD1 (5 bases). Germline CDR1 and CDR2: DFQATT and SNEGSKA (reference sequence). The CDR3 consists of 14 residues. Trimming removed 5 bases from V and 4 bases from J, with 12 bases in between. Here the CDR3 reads CSAQDTRGANVLTF. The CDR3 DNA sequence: TGCAGTGCTCAGGACACCCGAGGGGCCAACGTCCTGACTTTC.

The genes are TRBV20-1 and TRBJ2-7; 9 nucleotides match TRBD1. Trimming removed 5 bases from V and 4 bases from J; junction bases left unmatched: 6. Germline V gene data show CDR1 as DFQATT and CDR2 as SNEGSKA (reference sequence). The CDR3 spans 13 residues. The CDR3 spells CSAGDRVEYEQYF. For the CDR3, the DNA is TGCAGTGCTGGGGACAGGGTGGAGTACGAGCAGTACTTC.

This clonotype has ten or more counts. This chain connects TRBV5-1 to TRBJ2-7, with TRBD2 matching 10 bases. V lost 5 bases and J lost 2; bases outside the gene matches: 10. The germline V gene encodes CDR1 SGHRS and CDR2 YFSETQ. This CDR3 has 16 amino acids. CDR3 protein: CASRPGLATIPYEQYF. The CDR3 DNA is TGCGCCAGCAGGCCGGGACTAGCGACTATCCCCTACGAGCAGTACTTC. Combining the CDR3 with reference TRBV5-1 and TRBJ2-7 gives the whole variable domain KAGVTQTPRYLIKTRGQQVTLSCSPISGHRSVSWYQQTPGQGLQFLFEYFSETQRNKGNFPGRFSGRQFSNSRSEMNVSTLELGDSALYLCASRPGLATIPYEQYFGPGTRLTVT.

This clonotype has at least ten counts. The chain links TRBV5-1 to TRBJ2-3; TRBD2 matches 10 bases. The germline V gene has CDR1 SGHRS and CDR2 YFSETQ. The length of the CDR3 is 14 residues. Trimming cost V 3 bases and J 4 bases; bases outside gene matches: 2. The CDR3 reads CASSYGTSADTQYF. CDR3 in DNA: TGCGCCAGCAGCTACGGGACTAGCGCAGATACGCAGTATTTT.

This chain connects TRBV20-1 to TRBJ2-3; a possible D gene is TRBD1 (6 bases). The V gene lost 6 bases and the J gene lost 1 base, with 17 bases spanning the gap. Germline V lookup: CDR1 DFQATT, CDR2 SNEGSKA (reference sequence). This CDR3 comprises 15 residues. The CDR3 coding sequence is TGCAGTGCAGGGGGACCAGCGTCGGGCACAGATACGCAGTATTTT. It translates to CSAGGPASGTDTQYF.

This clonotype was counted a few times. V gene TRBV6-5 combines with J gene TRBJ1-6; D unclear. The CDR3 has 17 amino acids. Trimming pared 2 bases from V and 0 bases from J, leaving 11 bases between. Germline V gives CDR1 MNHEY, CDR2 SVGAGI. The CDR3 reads CASSYGRRSSYNSPLHF. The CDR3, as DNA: TGTGCCAGCAGTTACGGGCGGAGAAGCTCCTATAATTCACCCCTCCACTTT.

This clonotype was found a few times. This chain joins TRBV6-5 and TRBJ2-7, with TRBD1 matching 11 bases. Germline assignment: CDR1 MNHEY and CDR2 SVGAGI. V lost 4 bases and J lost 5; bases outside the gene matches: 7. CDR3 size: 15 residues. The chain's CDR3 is CASSSRDRGGDEQYF. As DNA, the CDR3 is TGTGCCAGCAGTTCTAGGGACAGGGGGGGCGACGAGCAGTACTTC.

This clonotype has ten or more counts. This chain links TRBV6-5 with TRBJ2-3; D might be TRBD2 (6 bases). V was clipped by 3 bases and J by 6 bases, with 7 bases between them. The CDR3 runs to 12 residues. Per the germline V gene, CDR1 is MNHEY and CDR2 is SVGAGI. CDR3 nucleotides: TGTGCCAGCAGTTATCGGGGGGATACGCAGTATTTT. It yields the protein CASSYRGDTQYF.

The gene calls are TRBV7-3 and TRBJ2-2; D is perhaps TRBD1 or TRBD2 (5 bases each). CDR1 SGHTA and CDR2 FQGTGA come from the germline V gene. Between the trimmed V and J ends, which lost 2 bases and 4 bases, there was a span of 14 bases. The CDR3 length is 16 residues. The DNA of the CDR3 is TGTGCCAGCAGCTTAGTGGGGGTTATCGGCACCGGGGAGCTGTTTTTT. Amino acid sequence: CASSLVGVIGTGELFF.

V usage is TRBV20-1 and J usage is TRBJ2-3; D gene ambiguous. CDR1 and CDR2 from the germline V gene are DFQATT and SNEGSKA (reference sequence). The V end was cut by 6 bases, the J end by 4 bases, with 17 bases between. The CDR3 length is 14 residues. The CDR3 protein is CSATDPGPADTQYF. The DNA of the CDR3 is TGCAGTGCCACCGATCCCGGACCCGCAGATACGCAGTATTTT.

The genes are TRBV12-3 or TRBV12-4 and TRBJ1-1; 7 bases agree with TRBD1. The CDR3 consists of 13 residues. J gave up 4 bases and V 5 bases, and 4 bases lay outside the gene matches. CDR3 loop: CASSDRVATEAFF. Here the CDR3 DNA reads TGTGCCAGCAGTGACAGGGTTGCCACTGAAGCTTTCTTT.

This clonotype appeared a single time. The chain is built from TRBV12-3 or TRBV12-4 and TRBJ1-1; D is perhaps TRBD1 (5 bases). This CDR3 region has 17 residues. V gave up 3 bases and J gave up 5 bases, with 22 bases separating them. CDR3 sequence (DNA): TGTGCCAGCAGTTTGGGTCCTCAGGGAATAGGGACTACTGAAGCTTTCTTT. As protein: CASSLGPQGIGTTEAFF.

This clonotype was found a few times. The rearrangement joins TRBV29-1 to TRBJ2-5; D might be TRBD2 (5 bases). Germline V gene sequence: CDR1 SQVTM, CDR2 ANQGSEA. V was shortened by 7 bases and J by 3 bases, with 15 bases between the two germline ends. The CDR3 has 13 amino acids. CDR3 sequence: CSGRTSYKETQYF. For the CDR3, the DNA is TGCAGCGGGAGGACTTCGTATAAAGAGACCCAGTACTTC. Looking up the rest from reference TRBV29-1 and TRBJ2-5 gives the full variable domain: SAVISQKPSRDICQRGTSLTIQCQVDSQVTMMFWYRQQPGQSLTLIATANQGSEATYESGFVIDKFPISRPNLTFSTLTVSNMSPEDSSIYLCSGRTSYKETQYFGPGTRLLVL.